The next 29 T cell receptor beta chains were all read from a single sample in a study of blood T cell repertoires in COVID-19. The repertoire was sequenced with immunoSEQ multiplex PCR; TCRdb's copy has only in-frame clones and lacks some. The sample contains hundreds of thousands of clones, approximately 92% of which appear only once. The sample was PBMCs or T cells enriched from blood (not recorded which). Receptors were obtained from a woman aged 18 to 35 who had recovered from COVID-19.

V and J are TRBV6-5 and TRBJ2-7; 8 bases map to TRBD2. Germline V gene data show CDR1 as MNHEY and CDR2 as SVGAGI. The J segment lost 2 bases and the V segment lost 2 bases, leaving 8 bases of the junction unmatched. This CDR3 has 16 residues. The CDR3, as DNA: TGTGCCAGCAGTTACGCAGCGGGGGAGAGAACCTACGAGCAGTACTTC. It encodes CASSYAAGERTYEQYF.

The gene calls are TRBV19 and TRBJ1-4; 8 positions match TRBD1. Germline trimming cut 7 bases from V and 4 bases from J; bases unmatched to any gene: 14. Germline CDR1 is LNHDA and CDR2 is SQIVND (reference sequence). CDR3 length equals 17 residues. CDR3 residues: CASTLGQVVRSNEKLFF. DNA of the CDR3: TGTGCCAGTACCCTGGGACAGGTCGTGAGGAGTAATGAAAAACTGTTTTTT.

The J gene is TRBJ1-6, the V gene TRBV19, with D possibly matching TRBD1 (6 bases). The V and J ends lost 9 bases and 5 bases respectively, with 8 bases between them. The CDR3 has 12 amino acids. CDR1 is LNHDA and CDR2 is SQIVND in the germline V gene (reference sequence). This chain's CDR3 is CASEGDNSPLHF. CDR3 DNA: TGTGCCAGCGAGGGGGATAATTCACCCCTCCACTTT.

The gene calls are TRBV18 and TRBJ1-5, with 11 bases identical to TRBD1. Losses at the gene ends were 6 bases for V and 4 bases for J; bases not matched to a gene: 5. This CDR3 is 15 amino acids long. Per the germline V gene, CDR1 is KGHSH and CDR2 is LQKENI. CDR3 in DNA: TGTGCCAGCTCGCCCGGGACAGGGGGTAATCAGCCCCAGCATTTT. Protein: CASSPGTGGNQPQHF.

The genes are TRBV6-5 and TRBJ1-2, with 7 bases matching TRBD1. The CDR3 spans 12 residues. The V segment lost 4 bases and the J segment 7 bases; nucleotides outside the gene matches: 3. From germline, CDR1 is MNHEY and CDR2 SVGAGI. CDR3 region: CASSFDRAGYTF. The CDR3 DNA follows: TGTGCCAGCAGTTTCGACAGGGCTGGCTACACCTTC.

This chain links TRBV19 with TRBJ1-2; 7 bases are shared with TRBD1. This CDR3 has 16 residues. V was pared by 7 bases and J by 2 bases, with 13 bases of the junction left unmatched. CDR1 is LNHDA and CDR2 is SQIVND in the germline V gene (reference sequence). The CDR3 here is CASTRQGGPENYGYTF. In DNA form, the CDR3 reads TGTGCCAGTACCCGACAGGGTGGCCCGGAGAACTATGGCTACACCTTC.

V gene TRBV19 combines with J gene TRBJ1-5; no definite D call. V gave up 1 base and J gave up 2 bases, with 9 bases separating them. Germline CDR1 and CDR2: LNHDA and SQIVND (reference sequence). This CDR3 contains 15 residues. CDR3 residues: CASSIVRVGNQPQHF. CDR3 nucleotides: TGTGCCAGTAGTATAGTTAGAGTGGGCAATCAGCCCCAGCATTTT.

The chain is built from TRBV28 and TRBJ1-2; possible D gene TRBD1, 6 bases. The CDR3 runs 15 residues. Germline-derived CDR1 and CDR2 are MDHEN and SYDVKM. Between the trimmed V and J ends, which lost 3 bases and 3 bases, there was a span of 14 bases. The CDR3 DNA reads as TGTGCCAGCAGTTTCGGCCAGGGGATGGACTATGGCTACACCTTC. It encodes CASSFGQGMDYGYTF.

The chain uses TRBV5-1 and TRBJ1-1; D unresolved. Germline CDR1 SGHRS, CDR2 YFSETQ. The CDR3 is 14 amino acids. The V end was cut by 0 bases, the J end by 2 bases, with 8 bases between. The CDR3 region is CASSLDAANTEAFF. The CDR3 nucleotides are TGCGCCAGCAGCTTGGATGCGGCAAACACTGAAGCTTTCTTT.

The chain employs TRBV5-8 and TRBJ1-1; D ambiguous. In germline, CDR1 is SGHTS, CDR2 YDEGEE. V was clipped by 3 bases and J by 6 bases, with 9 bases between them. This CDR3 comprises 12 residues. In nucleotides, the CDR3 is TGTGCCAGCAGCTACATTGCCGCTGAAGCTTTCTTT. Its translation: CASSYIAAEAFF.

The V and J genes are TRBV18 and TRBJ1-1, with D maybe TRBD1 (5 bases). Trimming took off 4 bases at V and 0 bases at J, with 6 bases between the two ends. CDR1 and CDR2 from the germline V gene are KGHSH and LQKENI. CDR3 length: 13 residues. Here the CDR3 reads CASSQGMNTEAFF. Written as DNA, the CDR3 is TGTGCCAGCTCACAGGGGATGAACACTGAAGCTTTCTTT.

This chain links TRBV6-6 with TRBJ1-4, with 11 nucleotides matching TRBD1. The V segment lost 6 bases and the J segment 6 bases; nucleotides outside the gene matches: 6. CDR1 and CDR2 from the germline V gene are MNHNY and SVGAGI (reference sequence). The CDR3 is 15 residues long. The DNA for the CDR3 is TGTGCCAGCAGACCCGGACAGGGGGCGCATGAAAAACTGTTTTTT. Amino acid sequence: CASRPGQGAHEKLFF.

The gene calls are TRBV5-1 and TRBJ2-1, with D maybe TRBD2 (7 bases). Trimming left V 0 bases short and J 7 bases short, with 14 bases between. The CDR3 length is 15 residues. Germline lookup yields CDR1 SGHRS and CDR2 YFSETQ. CDR3 sequence (DNA): TGCGCCAGCAGCTTGGATCGGGGGGCCTTAAATGAGCAGTTCTTC. The encoded protein is CASSLDRGALNEQFF.

The CDR3 is CASSIRDRQRANEKLFF. CDR3 sequence (DNA): TGTGCCAGTAGTATCCGGGACCGTCAGCGGGCTAATGAAAAACTGTTTTTT. The chain recombines TRBV19 with TRBJ1-4; weak D call: TRBD1 (5 bases). The V and J ends lost 3 bases and 3 bases respectively, with 17 bases between them. Germline lookup yields CDR1 LNHDA and CDR2 SQIVND (reference sequence). The CDR3 spans 17 residues.

The chain couples TRBV10-3 to TRBJ2-5, with 9 nucleotides matching TRBD2. After removal of 2 bases from V and 2 bases from J, the junction contained 12 bases not matched to a gene. The CDR3 contains 18 residues. The germline V gene encodes CDR1 ENHRY and CDR2 SYGVKD. The CDR3: CAISETGAAGGKQETQYF. The CDR3 DNA reads as TGTGCCATCAGTGAGACAGGGGCAGCGGGGGGCAAACAAGAGACCCAGTACTTC.

This clone was seen a single time. The chain recombines TRBV7-2 with TRBJ1-1, with 7 nucleotides matching TRBD1. Germline CDR1 SGHTA, CDR2 FQGNSA. The CDR3 spans 18 residues. V lost 3 bases, J lost 0 bases, and 13 bases stayed unmatched. CDR3 nucleotides: TGTGCCAGCAGCTTGAAACCCGGGACAGTGCCCATGAACACTGAAGCTTTCTTT. Amino acids: CASSLKPGTVPMNTEAFF.

V and J are TRBV5-1 and TRBJ2-5; perhaps TRBD2 as D (5 bases). Trimming stripped 5 bases from V and 3 bases from J, with 23 bases between. From germline, CDR1 is SGHRS and CDR2 YFSETQ. The CDR3 extends over 17 amino acids. The CDR3 sequence: CASRVSGSTTFKETQYF. As DNA, the CDR3 is TGCGCCAGCAGAGTTTCGGGGTCGACTACCTTCAAAGAGACCCAGTACTTC.

The chain employs TRBV7-8 and TRBJ1-2, with TRBD1 as a possible D gene (6 bases). The CDR3 is 16 amino acids. Germline assignment: CDR1 SGHVS and CDR2 FQNEAQ. The V gene lost 5 bases and the J gene lost 1 base, with 17 bases spanning the gap. The CDR3 DNA follows: TGTGCCAGCAGCCGATGGCTGGGGGCCGATAACTATGGCTACACCTTC. Translating it yields CASSRWLGADNYGYTF.

The gene calls are TRBV28 and TRBJ2-7, with 10 nucleotides matching TRBD1. Germline values: CDR1 MDHEN, CDR2 SYDVKM. The CDR3 extends over 15 amino acids. Unmatched junction bases numbered 12, after V lost 6 bases and J lost 7 bases. CDR3 DNA: TGTGCCAGCAGCCCCAACCGACAGGGGGCGGGGGAGCAGTACTTC. Encoded protein: CASSPNRQGAGEQYF.

The chain is built from TRBV4-1 and TRBJ2-7; 8 positions agree with TRBD1. The CDR3 has 17 amino acids. V shed 2 bases, J shed 1 base, and the junction held 10 bases outside the gene matches. Germline CDR1 and CDR2: MGHRA and YSYEKL. This chain's CDR3 is CASSQRWGQGASYEQYF. In DNA, the CDR3 is TGCGCCAGCAGCCAAAGGTGGGGGCAGGGGGCTTCCTACGAGCAGTACTTC.

This sequence joins TRBV10-3 and TRBJ2-5; 8 bases line up with TRBD2. Trimming cost V 10 bases and J 4 bases; bases outside gene matches: 5. Germline CDR1 is ENHRY and CDR2 is SYGVKD. The CDR3 extends over 12 amino acids. The CDR3 reads CATRAGAETQYF. The CDR3 DNA reads as TGTGCCACGAGAGCGGGGGCAGAGACCCAGTACTTC.

The chain couples TRBV11-3 to TRBJ1-5; 7 nucleotides align to TRBD1. V lost 1 base and J lost 1; bases outside the gene matches: 16. CDR1 and CDR2 (germline): SGHNT, YENEEA. There are 20 residues in the CDR3. CDR3 sequence reads: CASSLAYKSLDRDSNQPQHF. The CDR3 DNA reads TGTGCCAGCAGCTTAGCTTATAAGTCCTTAGACAGGGACAGCAATCAGCCCCAGCATTTT.

This chain links TRBV7-3 with TRBJ1-2; no clear D. The CDR3 loop spans 15 amino acids. The V gene's germline CDR1 is SGHTA and CDR2 FQGTGA. V was pared by 0 bases and J by 2 bases, with 10 bases between. In DNA, the CDR3 is TGTGCCAGCAGCTTAACAGGGAGGGCAAACTATGGCTACACCTTC. Its translation is CASSLTGRANYGYTF.

This chain uses TRBV13 with TRBJ1-1; 9 bases are a match to TRBD1. V shed 5 bases and J 6 bases; nucleotides not matched to a gene: 7. CDR1 and CDR2 (germline): PRHDT, FYEKMQ (reference sequence). This CDR3 is 14 amino acids long. The CDR3 DNA reads as TGTGCCAGCAGCACAGGGGGCGAGGGGGCTGAAGCTTTCTTT. Its protein is CASSTGGEGAEAFF.

This clone has only one observation. The J gene is TRBJ1-4, the V gene TRBV5-6; 8 bases line up with TRBD1. CDR1 SGHDT and CDR2 YYEEEE come from the germline V gene. Germline trimming cut 0 bases from V and 7 bases from J; bases unmatched to any gene: 5. CDR3 size: 15 residues. CDR3 sequence reads: CASSLVDRVGEKLFF. The CDR3 DNA is TGTGCCAGCAGCTTGGTGGACAGGGTCGGTGAAAAACTGTTTTTT. Full variable domain (outside the CDR3, taken from reference TRBV5-6 and TRBJ1-4): DAGVTQSPTHLIKTRGQQVTLRCSPKSGHDTVSWYQQALGQGPQFIFQYYEEEERQRGNFPDRFSGHQFPNYSSELNVNALLLGDSALYLCASSLVDRVGEKLFFGSGTQLSVL.

The chain joins TRBV12-3 or TRBV12-4 to TRBJ1-1, with D unresolved. V lost 7 bases, J lost 0 bases, and 9 bases lay in between. The CDR3 length is 13 residues. The DNA for the CDR3 is TGTGCCAGCACCTCCTACCTGAACACTGAAGCTTTCTTT. This codes for CASTSYLNTEAFF.

The genes are TRBV7-8 and TRBJ1-1; possible D gene TRBD1, 6 bases. With 3 bases removed from V and 0 bases from J, the gap between germline ends came to 14 bases. Germline V gives CDR1 SGHVS, CDR2 FQNEAQ. The CDR3 has 16 amino acids. The chain's CDR3 is CASSFGGRRLNTEAFF. DNA of the CDR3: TGTGCCAGCAGCTTCGGGGGGCGCAGATTGAACACTGAAGCTTTCTTT.

This sequence joins TRBV15 and TRBJ2-3; 7 bases match TRBD2. The trim removed 2 bases at V and 0 bases at J, leaving 5 bases unmatched. The CDR3 length is 16 residues. CDR1 and CDR2 from the germline V gene are LNHNV and YYDKDF (reference sequence). The CDR3 sequence is CATSRRAGTSTDTQYF. The DNA of the CDR3 is TGTGCCACCAGCAGAAGAGCGGGGACTAGCACAGATACGCAGTATTTT.

This clone was recorded only once. The rearrangement joins TRBV11-2 to TRBJ1-2; 8 bases map to TRBD1. CDR1 SGHAT and CDR2 FQNNGV come from the germline V gene. The CDR3 extends over 13 amino acids. The ends lost 5 bases at V and 6 bases at J; junction bases unmatched: 5. This chain's CDR3 is CASSPGTGNGYTF. CDR3 DNA sequence: TGTGCCAGCAGCCCCGGGACAGGCAATGGCTACACCTTC.